This TCR beta chain originates from a study of CD8 T cells in ankylosing spondylitis. Study-level results: A number of the motif variants had already been described in reactive arthritis synovial fluid and blood. For ankylosing spondylitis blood, a TCR beta motif of eight or nine highly homologous variants appeared characteristic. Disease-linked clones reportedly showed significant enrichment in matched ankylosing spondylitis synovial fluid.

In this sample, this clonotype turned up many times. Its antigen is not identified. Quantitative 5'-RACE was performed with molecular barcodes, and it yielded the TCR beta libraries. TCRdb ran MiXCR on the 5' RACE reads and lists one entry per CDR3 protein. The repertoire holds 190,000 or so distinct CDR3 sequences, with around 13% as singletons. V lost 1 base and J lost 11, with 7 bases in between. Germline V CDR1 and CDR2: SQVTM, ANQGSEA. This CDR3 is built from 10 residues. This sequence originates from a male donor with ankylosing spondylitis or in good health (not recorded which). V is TRBV29-1 and J is TRBJ2-3; D gene uncertain. The sample consisted of blood, either unsorted or a sorted T cell fraction (not recorded which). CDR3 DNA: TGCAGCGTTGAAGTAATGGGGCAGTATTTT. Translated, it gives CSVEVMGQYF.